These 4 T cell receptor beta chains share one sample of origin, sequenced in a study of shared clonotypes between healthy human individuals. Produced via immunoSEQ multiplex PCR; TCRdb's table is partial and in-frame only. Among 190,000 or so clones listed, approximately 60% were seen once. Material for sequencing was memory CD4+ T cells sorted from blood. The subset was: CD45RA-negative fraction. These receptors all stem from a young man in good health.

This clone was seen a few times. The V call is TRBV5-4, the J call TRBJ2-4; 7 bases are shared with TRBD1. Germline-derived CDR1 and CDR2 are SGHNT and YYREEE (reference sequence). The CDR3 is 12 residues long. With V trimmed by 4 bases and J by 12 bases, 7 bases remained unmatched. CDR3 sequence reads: CASSHNDRDQYF. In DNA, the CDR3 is TGTGCCAGCAGCCATAATGACAGGGATCAGTACTTC.

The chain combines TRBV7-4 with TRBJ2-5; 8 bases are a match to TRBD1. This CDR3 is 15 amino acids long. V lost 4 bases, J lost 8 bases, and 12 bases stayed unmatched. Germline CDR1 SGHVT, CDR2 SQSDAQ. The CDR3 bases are TGTGCCAGCAGCTCCACGGACAGGGCCATAACCACCCAGTACTTC. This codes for CASSSTDRAITTQYF. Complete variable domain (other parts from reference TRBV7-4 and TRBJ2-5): GAGVSQSPRYKVAKRGRDVALRCDSISGHVTLYWYRQTLGQGSEVLTYSQSDAQRDKSGRPSGRFSAERPERSVSTLKIQRTEQGDSAVYLCASSSTDRAITTQYFGPGTRLLVL.

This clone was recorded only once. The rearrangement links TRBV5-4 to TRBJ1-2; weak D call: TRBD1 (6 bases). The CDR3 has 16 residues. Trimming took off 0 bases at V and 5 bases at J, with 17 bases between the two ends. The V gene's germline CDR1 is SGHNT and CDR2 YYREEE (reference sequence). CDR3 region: CASSLVGVGGRYGYTF. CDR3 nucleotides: TGTGCCAGCAGCTTGGTAGGGGTAGGGGGACGATATGGCTACACCTTC.

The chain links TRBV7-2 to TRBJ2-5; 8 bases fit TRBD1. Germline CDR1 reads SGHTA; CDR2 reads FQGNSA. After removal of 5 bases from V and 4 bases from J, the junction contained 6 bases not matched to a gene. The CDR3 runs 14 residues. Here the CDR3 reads CASSGGQGAETQYF. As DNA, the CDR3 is TGTGCCAGCAGCGGAGGACAGGGAGCAGAGACCCAGTACTTC.